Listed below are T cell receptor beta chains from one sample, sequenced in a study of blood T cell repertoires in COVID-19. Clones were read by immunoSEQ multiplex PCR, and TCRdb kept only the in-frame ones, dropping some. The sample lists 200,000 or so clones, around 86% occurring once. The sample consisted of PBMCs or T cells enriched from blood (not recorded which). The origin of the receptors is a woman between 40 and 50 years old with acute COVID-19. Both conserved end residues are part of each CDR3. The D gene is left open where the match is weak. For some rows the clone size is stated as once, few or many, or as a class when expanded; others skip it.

CDR3 DNA: TGCAGCGTTGAAGGGTTCGGGGTCTCCTACAATGAGCAGTTCTTC
CDR3 protein: CSVEGFGVSYNEQFF
clone size: .
J gene: TRBJ2-1
V gene: TRBV29-1
CDR3 length: 15
D gene: .

CDR3 DNA: TGTGCCAGCAGCCCGGGACACCGATCCTACGAGCAGTACTTC
CDR3 protein: CASSPGHRSYEQYF
clone size: .
J gene: TRBJ2-7
V gene: TRBV13
CDR3 length: 14
D gene: .

CDR3 DNA: TGTGCCAGCAGCGTCGATAGGGGTCCCTACGAGCAGTACTTC
CDR3 protein: CASSVDRGPYEQYF
clone size: .
J gene: TRBJ2-7
V gene: TRBV5-4
CDR3 length: 14
D gene: .

CDR3 DNA: TGTGCCAGTAGTATAGGTGGCAGAAGCACAGATACGCAGTATTTT
CDR3 protein: CASSIGGRSTDTQYF
clone size: .
J gene: TRBJ2-3
V gene: TRBV19
CDR3 length: 15
D gene: .

CDR3 DNA: TGTGCCAGCAGTGGGACAGGGGGAAGAATCGGTCAGCCCCAGCATTTT
CDR3 protein: CASSGTGGRIGQPQHF
clone size: .
J gene: TRBJ1-5
V gene: TRBV6-1
CDR3 length: 16
D gene: TRBD1

CDR3 DNA: TGTGCCAGCCAACGGACAGGCAATGAAAAACTGTTTTTT
CDR3 protein: CASQRTGNEKLFF
clone size: .
J gene: TRBJ1-4
V gene: TRBV28
CDR3 length: 13
D gene: TRBD1

CDR3 DNA: TGTGCCAGCAGCCCTGACACCCCTAGCACAGATACGCAGTATTTT
CDR3 protein: CASSPDTPSTDTQYF
clone size: .
J gene: TRBJ2-3
V gene: TRBV7-4
CDR3 length: 15
D gene: .

CDR3 DNA: TGTGCCAGCAGAGGGGACAGCCGAGGCCACTATGGCTACACCTTC
CDR3 protein: CASRGDSRGHYGYTF
clone size: .
J gene: TRBJ1-2
V gene: TRBV2
CDR3 length: 15
D gene: TRBD1

CDR3 DNA: TGTGCCAGCTCACCAGGGACAGGTGGGAATCAGCCCCAGCATTTT
CDR3 protein: CASSPGTGGNQPQHF
clone size: .
J gene: TRBJ1-5
V gene: TRBV18
CDR3 length: 15
D gene: TRBD1

CDR3 DNA: TGTGCCAGCAGTTTTTCGGACAGGGGTTCTGGAAACACCATATATTTT
CDR3 protein: CASSFSDRGSGNTIYF
clone size: many
J gene: TRBJ1-3
V gene: TRBV28
CDR3 length: 16
D gene: TRBD1

CDR3 DNA: TGTGCCAGCAGTACCTGGACTAGCGGGAGAGAGACCCAGTACTTC
CDR3 protein: CASSTWTSGRETQYF
clone size: .
J gene: TRBJ2-5
V gene: TRBV6-5
CDR3 length: 15
D gene: TRBD2

CDR3 DNA: TGTGCCAGCTCACTTCAAGGCGGAGCGGGGGGCTACACCTTC
CDR3 protein: CASSLQGGAGGYTF
clone size: .
J gene: TRBJ1-2
V gene: TRBV18
CDR3 length: 14
D gene: .

CDR3 DNA: TGTGCCACCAGCAGAGATTGGAGCGGGAGGGCCTCTTACGAGCAGTACTTC
CDR3 protein: CATSRDWSGRASYEQYF
clone size: .
J gene: TRBJ2-7
V gene: TRBV15
CDR3 length: 17
D gene: TRBD2

CDR3 DNA: TGTGCCAGCAGCTGGGGGGGGGCAAATCAGCCCCAGCATTTT
CDR3 protein: CASSWGGANQPQHF
clone size: .
J gene: TRBJ1-5
V gene: TRBV27
CDR3 length: 14
D gene: .

CDR3 DNA: TGTGCCAGCAGCCAAGACAGGGGCACTGAAGCTTTCTTT
CDR3 protein: CASSQDRGTEAFF
clone size: .
J gene: TRBJ1-1
V gene: TRBV3-1/TRBV3-2
CDR3 length: 13
D gene: .

CDR3 DNA: TGCGCCAGCAGTGAAGGGAGACTAGCGGGAGTAGGTGGGGAGCTGTTTTTT
CDR3 protein: CASSEGRLAGVGGELFF
clone size: .
J gene: TRBJ2-2
V gene: TRBV10-2
CDR3 length: 17
D gene: TRBD2

CDR3 DNA: TGTGCCAGCAGCCAAGCGTCGGGAATCTACGAGCAGTACTTC
CDR3 protein: CASSQASGIYEQYF
clone size: once
J gene: TRBJ2-7
V gene: TRBV3-1/TRBV3-2
CDR3 length: 14
D gene: .

CDR3 DNA: TGTGCCACGACTAGGACAGGCACGAAGAACACCGGGGAGCTGTTTTTT
CDR3 protein: CATTRTGTKNTGELFF
clone size: .
J gene: TRBJ2-2
V gene: TRBV2
CDR3 length: 16
D gene: .

CDR3 DNA: TGTGCCATCAGCGGGACAGGGGGAGGCTACACCTTC
CDR3 protein: CAISGTGGGYTF
clone size: .
J gene: TRBJ1-2
V gene: TRBV10-3
CDR3 length: 12
D gene: TRBD1

CDR3 DNA: TGTGCCAGCAGTTACTCGAGTTGGGGGAGGAGGGGCAATGAGCAGTTCTTC
CDR3 protein: CASSYSSWGRRGNEQFF
clone size: few
J gene: TRBJ2-1
V gene: TRBV6-2/TRBV6-3
CDR3 length: 17
D gene: .

CDR3 DNA: TGTGCCAGCTCTCCACCTTTCGGACTTCCCTACGAGCAGTACTTC
CDR3 protein: CASSPPFGLPYEQYF
clone size: .
J gene: TRBJ2-7
V gene: TRBV18
CDR3 length: 15
D gene: .

CDR3 DNA: TGCGCCAGCAGCTTAAACCGGGACACTGAAGCTTTCTTT
CDR3 protein: CASSLNRDTEAFF
clone size: .
J gene: TRBJ1-1
V gene: TRBV4-3
CDR3 length: 13
D gene: .

CDR3 DNA: TGTGCCAGCAGCTTAGTCGGGAGCGGGAGGGCTGGATACGAGCAGTACTTC
CDR3 protein: CASSLVGSGRAGYEQYF
clone size: .
J gene: TRBJ2-7
V gene: TRBV7-3
CDR3 length: 17
D gene: TRBD2

CDR3 DNA: TGTGCCAGCAGTTTATCGCCGCGACAGGGGTTGGCTGAAGCTTTCTTT
CDR3 protein: CASSLSPRQGLAEAFF
clone size: .
J gene: TRBJ1-1
V gene: TRBV27
CDR3 length: 16
D gene: TRBD1

CDR3 DNA: TGCAGCGTCAAGGGAGGTAGCACAGATACGCAGTATTTT
CDR3 protein: CSVKGGSTDTQYF
clone size: .
J gene: TRBJ2-3
V gene: TRBV29-1
CDR3 length: 13
D gene: .

CDR3 DNA: TGTGCCAGCAGTCCCCTTGGGGGACTAGCGATGACCTACGAGCAGTACTTC
CDR3 protein: CASSPLGGLAMTYEQYF
clone size: .
J gene: TRBJ2-7
V gene: TRBV11-2
CDR3 length: 17
D gene: TRBD2

CDR3 DNA: TGTGCCAGCAGCAAAGACGAGGGACAGGGTAGGTTGCCCCAGCATTTT
CDR3 protein: CASSKDEGQGRLPQHF
clone size: .
J gene: TRBJ1-5
V gene: TRBV21-1
CDR3 length: 16
D gene: .

CDR3 DNA: TGTGCCAGCAGCTTGGCCAGACTAGCGGGAGAGGTTCTAACAGATACGCAGTATTTT
CDR3 protein: CASSLARLAGEVLTDTQYF
clone size: .
J gene: TRBJ2-3
V gene: TRBV5-6
CDR3 length: 19
D gene: TRBD2

CDR3 DNA: TGTGCCAGTAGTTTTCAGGGGGAAAATCAGCCCCAGCATTTT
CDR3 protein: CASSFQGENQPQHF
clone size: .
J gene: TRBJ1-5
V gene: TRBV19
CDR3 length: 14
D gene: TRBD1

CDR3 DNA: TGTGCCAGCAGGAGGGACTCGGGGGGTCAGCCCCAGCATTTT
CDR3 protein: CASRRDSGGQPQHF
clone size: .
J gene: TRBJ1-5
V gene: TRBV2
CDR3 length: 14
D gene: .

CDR3 DNA: TGTGCCAGCAGCCCTTCTCGGGGCAGGGGTAGCACCGGGGAGCTGTTTTTT
CDR3 protein: CASSPSRGRGSTGELFF
clone size: .
J gene: TRBJ2-2
V gene: TRBV7-8
CDR3 length: 17
D gene: .

CDR3 DNA: TGTGCCAGCAGAATGAACAGGGGTGGCAATCAGCCCCAGCATTTT
CDR3 protein: CASRMNRGGNQPQHF
clone size: .
J gene: TRBJ1-5
V gene: TRBV28
CDR3 length: 15
D gene: TRBD1

CDR3 DNA: TGTGCCAGCAGACTACAGGACGCCTATGGCTACACCTTC
CDR3 protein: CASRLQDAYGYTF
clone size: few
J gene: TRBJ1-2
V gene: TRBV5-6
CDR3 length: 13
D gene: .

CDR3 DNA: TGTGCCAGCAGTGAGAGGTCTGACTATAATTCACCCCTCCACTTT
CDR3 protein: CASSERSDYNSPLHF
clone size: once
J gene: TRBJ1-6
V gene: TRBV5-4
CDR3 length: 15
D gene: .

CDR3 DNA: TGTGCCAGTGAGGGCCTGGGAGCCTACGAGCAGTACTTC
CDR3 protein: CASEGLGAYEQYF
clone size: .
J gene: TRBJ2-7
V gene: TRBV2
CDR3 length: 13
D gene: .

CDR3 DNA: TGCAGTGCTAGTCTGGCCGGGGCTGAAGCTTTCTTT
CDR3 protein: CSASLAGAEAFF
clone size: .
J gene: TRBJ1-1
V gene: TRBV20-1
CDR3 length: 12
D gene: .

CDR3 DNA: TGTGCCAGCAGCTTAGACGGCCACAGGGGCTATGGCTACACCTTC
CDR3 protein: CASSLDGHRGYGYTF
clone size: .
J gene: TRBJ1-2
V gene: TRBV9
CDR3 length: 15
D gene: TRBD1

CDR3 DNA: TGCGCCAGCAGCCAATCCGACAGGGAAGCTAATGGCTACACCTTC
CDR3 protein: CASSQSDREANGYTF
clone size: .
J gene: TRBJ1-2
V gene: TRBV4-3
CDR3 length: 15
D gene: TRBD1

CDR3 DNA: TGTGCCAGCAGCCAATCGTCAGGGGAAGGCACCGGGGAGCTGTTTTTT
CDR3 protein: CASSQSSGEGTGELFF
clone size: .
J gene: TRBJ2-2
V gene: TRBV7-9
CDR3 length: 16
D gene: .

CDR3 DNA: TGTGCCAGCAGTTTATCCCCGGAGACCAAAAACATTCAGTACTTC
CDR3 protein: CASSLSPETKNIQYF
clone size: .
J gene: TRBJ2-4
V gene: TRBV28
CDR3 length: 15
D gene: .

CDR3 DNA: TGCGCCAGCAGCGCTACAGCGAACACCGGGGAGCTGTTTTTT
CDR3 protein: CASSATANTGELFF
clone size: .
J gene: TRBJ2-2
V gene: TRBV10-2
CDR3 length: 14
D gene: .

CDR3 DNA: TGTGCCAGCAGCTTATCGGGATCGGGAAACACCATATATTTT
CDR3 protein: CASSLSGSGNTIYF
clone size: .
J gene: TRBJ1-3
V gene: TRBV7-9
CDR3 length: 14
D gene: .

CDR3 DNA: TGTGCCAGCAGTGAAAATTGGAGGGAGACCCAGTACTTC
CDR3 protein: CASSENWRETQYF
clone size: .
J gene: TRBJ2-5
V gene: TRBV2
CDR3 length: 13
D gene: .

CDR3 DNA: TGTGCCAGCAGCTTGGGTCGCGGACTAGCTGCCGAGCAGTACTTC
CDR3 protein: CASSLGRGLAAEQYF
clone size: .
J gene: TRBJ2-7
V gene: TRBV5-4
CDR3 length: 15
D gene: TRBD2

CDR3 DNA: TGTGCCAGCAGCTTCGACAGGGGCCCCTACAATGAGCAGTTCTTC
CDR3 protein: CASSFDRGPYNEQFF
clone size: .
J gene: TRBJ2-1
V gene: TRBV7-7
CDR3 length: 15
D gene: TRBD1

CDR3 DNA: TGTGCCAGCAGTTTATCGCCTAGCGGGAGTGGAGAGACCCAGTACTTC
CDR3 protein: CASSLSPSGSGETQYF
clone size: .
J gene: TRBJ2-5
V gene: TRBV27
CDR3 length: 16
D gene: TRBD2

CDR3 DNA: TGTGCCAGCAGCCGGAGTGACGCAGATACGCAGTATTTT
CDR3 protein: CASSRSDADTQYF
clone size: .
J gene: TRBJ2-3
V gene: TRBV7-3
CDR3 length: 13
D gene: .

CDR3 DNA: TGTGCCAGCAGGGGACAGGGCCGTACTGAAGCTTTCTTT
CDR3 protein: CASRGQGRTEAFF
clone size: .
J gene: TRBJ1-1
V gene: TRBV28
CDR3 length: 13
D gene: TRBD1

CDR3 DNA: TGCGCCAGCAGCTTGGCCGGGGAGACCCAGTACTTC
CDR3 protein: CASSLAGETQYF
clone size: once
J gene: TRBJ2-5
V gene: TRBV5-1
CDR3 length: 12
D gene: .

CDR3 DNA: TGTGCCAGTAGTCTAGACTACAGGGGACCGAACACTGAAGCTTTCTTT
CDR3 protein: CASSLDYRGPNTEAFF
clone size: few
J gene: TRBJ1-1
V gene: TRBV19
CDR3 length: 16
D gene: TRBD1

CDR3 DNA: TGTGCCAGCAGATATGGGACTAGCGGCGCCTACGAGCAGTACTTC
CDR3 protein: CASRYGTSGAYEQYF
clone size: .
J gene: TRBJ2-7
V gene: TRBV7-2
CDR3 length: 15
D gene: TRBD2

CDR3 DNA: TGTGCCATCAGTGTAGCTAGCGGGCCCGTCCTGAGCTCCTACAATGAGCAGTTCTTC
CDR3 protein: CAISVASGPVLSSYNEQFF
clone size: once
J gene: TRBJ2-1
V gene: TRBV10-3
CDR3 length: 19
D gene: TRBD2

CDR3 DNA: TGTGCCAGCAGCTTTGCAGTCATGAACACTGAAGCTTTCTTT
CDR3 protein: CASSFAVMNTEAFF
clone size: .
J gene: TRBJ1-1
V gene: TRBV7-9
CDR3 length: 14
D gene: .

CDR3 DNA: TGCGCCAGCAGGAGTCTAGCGAGCAACTACGAGCAGTACTTC
CDR3 protein: CASRSLASNYEQYF
clone size: .
J gene: TRBJ2-7
V gene: TRBV5-1
CDR3 length: 14
D gene: .

CDR3 DNA: TGTGCCAGCAGCTCTTGGGGCCCCGGGGATACGCAGTATTTT
CDR3 protein: CASSSWGPGDTQYF
clone size: .
J gene: TRBJ2-3
V gene: TRBV6-2/TRBV6-3
CDR3 length: 14
D gene: .

CDR3 DNA: TGCGCCAGCAGCTTGGAACTAGCGGGATGGTTCACCGGGGAGCTGTTTTTT
CDR3 protein: CASSLELAGWFTGELFF
clone size: .
J gene: TRBJ2-2
V gene: TRBV5-1
CDR3 length: 17
D gene: TRBD2

CDR3 DNA: TGCGCCAGCAGCTTATCGGGAGCCAAAAACATTCAGTACTTC
CDR3 protein: CASSLSGAKNIQYF
clone size: .
J gene: TRBJ2-4
V gene: TRBV5-1
CDR3 length: 14
D gene: .